This T cell receptor beta chain is drawn from a study of T-cell memory formation after mild COVID-19. The study's findings and limits: Cross-reactive memory seemingly joined, as some responding clones were found in pre-infection memory. Clones contracting over day 15 to 85 were CD4/CD8 balanced, with later expanders leaning CD4+. Contracting CD8+ clones were enriched in EMRA, CD4+ mainly in CM and EM.

A few counts support this clonotype. The target antigen is unknown. V lost 4 bases and J 0 bases, leaving 9 bases between the germline ends. This CDR3 is 14 amino acids long. CDR1 and CDR2 (germline): LGHDT, YNNKEL (reference sequence). Constant-segment primers served in 5'RACE that generated TCR alpha and TCR beta cDNA libraries bearing sample barcodes and UMIs. TCRdb reprocessed the 5' RACE reads with MiXCR, giving one entry per CDR3 protein. Of about 410,000 distinct CDR3 sequences listed, around 17% were seen once; the top ten hold approximately 21%. This chain links TRBV3-1 with TRBJ1-1; D ambiguous. Sequencing input: PBMCs or a T cell subset sorted from them (not recorded which). This clonotype originated in a man aged 18-30 years who had mild COVID-19 (a few samples of this study predate the infection). Cell type and time point are not known. This CDR3 reads CASSRGHLNTEAFF. Here the CDR3 DNA reads TGTGCCAGCAGCCGTGGTCATCTGAACACTGAAGCTTTCTTT.